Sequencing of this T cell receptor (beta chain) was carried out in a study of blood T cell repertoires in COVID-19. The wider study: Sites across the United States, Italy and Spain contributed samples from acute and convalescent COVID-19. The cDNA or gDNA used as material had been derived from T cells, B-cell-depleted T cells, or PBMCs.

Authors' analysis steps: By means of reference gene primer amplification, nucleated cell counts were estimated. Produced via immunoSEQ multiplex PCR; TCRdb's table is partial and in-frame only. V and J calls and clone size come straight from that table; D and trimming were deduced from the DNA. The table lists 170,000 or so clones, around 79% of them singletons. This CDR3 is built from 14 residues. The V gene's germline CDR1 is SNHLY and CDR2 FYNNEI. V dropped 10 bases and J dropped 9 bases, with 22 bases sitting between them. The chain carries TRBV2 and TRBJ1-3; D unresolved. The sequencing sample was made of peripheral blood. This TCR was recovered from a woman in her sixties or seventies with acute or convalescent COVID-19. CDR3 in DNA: TGTGCCAACTCGCCCCTCGGAGGAGCGGGCACCATATATTTT. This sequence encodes CANSPLGGAGTIYF.